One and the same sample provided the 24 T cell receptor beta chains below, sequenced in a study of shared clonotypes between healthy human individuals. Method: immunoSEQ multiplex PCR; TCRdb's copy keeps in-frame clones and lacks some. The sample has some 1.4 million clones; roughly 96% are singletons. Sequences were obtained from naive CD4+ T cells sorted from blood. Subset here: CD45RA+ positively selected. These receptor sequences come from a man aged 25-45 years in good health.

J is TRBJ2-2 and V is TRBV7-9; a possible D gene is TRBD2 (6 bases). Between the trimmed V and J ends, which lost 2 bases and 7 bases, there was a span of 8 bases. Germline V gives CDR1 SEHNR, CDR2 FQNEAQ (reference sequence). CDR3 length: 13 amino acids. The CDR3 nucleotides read TGTGCCAGCAGCTTATTGGGAGGCGGGGAGCTGTTTTTT. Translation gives CASSLLGGGELFF.

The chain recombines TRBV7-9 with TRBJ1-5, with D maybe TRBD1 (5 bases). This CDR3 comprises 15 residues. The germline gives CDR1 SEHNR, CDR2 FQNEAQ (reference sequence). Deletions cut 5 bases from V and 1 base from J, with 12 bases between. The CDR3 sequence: CASSPLTVSNQPQHF. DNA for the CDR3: TGTGCCAGCAGCCCCCTGACAGTAAGCAATCAGCCCCAGCATTTT.

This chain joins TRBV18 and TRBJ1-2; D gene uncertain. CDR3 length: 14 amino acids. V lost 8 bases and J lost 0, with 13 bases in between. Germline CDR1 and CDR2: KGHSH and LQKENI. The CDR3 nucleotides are TGTGCCAGCCAGTCAGGTGTACCTAACTATGGCTACACCTTC. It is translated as CASQSGVPNYGYTF.

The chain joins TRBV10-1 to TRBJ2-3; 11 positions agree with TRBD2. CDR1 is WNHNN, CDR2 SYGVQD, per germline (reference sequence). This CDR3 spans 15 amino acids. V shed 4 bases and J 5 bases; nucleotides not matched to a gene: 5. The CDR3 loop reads CASSGLAGPQDTQYF. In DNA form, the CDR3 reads TGCGCCAGCAGTGGACTAGCGGGACCTCAAGATACGCAGTATTTT.

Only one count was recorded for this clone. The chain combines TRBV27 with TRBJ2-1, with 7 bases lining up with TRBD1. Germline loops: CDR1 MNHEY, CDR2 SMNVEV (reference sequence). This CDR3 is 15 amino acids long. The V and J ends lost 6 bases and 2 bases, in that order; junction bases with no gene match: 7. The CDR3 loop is CASSDRDRPYNEQFF. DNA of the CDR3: TGTGCCAGCAGCGACCGGGACAGACCCTACAATGAGCAGTTCTTC.

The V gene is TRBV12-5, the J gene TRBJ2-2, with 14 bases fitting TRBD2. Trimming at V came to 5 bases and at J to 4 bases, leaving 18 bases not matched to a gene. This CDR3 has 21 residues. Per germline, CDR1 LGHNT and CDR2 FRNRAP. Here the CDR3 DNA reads TGTGCTAGTGGTCAAACGGGACTAGCGGGAGAGGGACACGGTTTCACCGGGGAGCTGTTTTTT. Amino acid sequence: CASGQTGLAGEGHGFTGELFF.

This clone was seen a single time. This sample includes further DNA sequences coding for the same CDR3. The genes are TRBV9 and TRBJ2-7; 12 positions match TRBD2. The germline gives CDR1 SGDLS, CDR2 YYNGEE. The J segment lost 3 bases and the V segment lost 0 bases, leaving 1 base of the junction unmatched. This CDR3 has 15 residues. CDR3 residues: CASSVATSGSYEQYF. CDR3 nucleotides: TGTGCCAGCAGCGTAGCGACTAGCGGGAGCTACGAGCAGTACTTC.

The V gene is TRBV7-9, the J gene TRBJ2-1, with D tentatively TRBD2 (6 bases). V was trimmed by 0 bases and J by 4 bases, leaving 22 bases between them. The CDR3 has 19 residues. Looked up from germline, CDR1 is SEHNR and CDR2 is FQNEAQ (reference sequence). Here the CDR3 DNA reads TGTGCCAGCAGCTTAGCCCGGGAAAAGGACTACCCCTATTACAATGAGCAGTTCTTC. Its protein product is CASSLAREKDYPYYNEQFF. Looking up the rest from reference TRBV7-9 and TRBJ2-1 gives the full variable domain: DTGVSQNPRHKITKRGQNVTFRCDPISEHNRLYWYRQTLGQGPEFLTYFQNEAQLEKSRLLSDRFSAERPKGSFSTLEIQRTEQGDSAMYLCASSLAREKDYPYYNEQFFGPGTRLTVL.

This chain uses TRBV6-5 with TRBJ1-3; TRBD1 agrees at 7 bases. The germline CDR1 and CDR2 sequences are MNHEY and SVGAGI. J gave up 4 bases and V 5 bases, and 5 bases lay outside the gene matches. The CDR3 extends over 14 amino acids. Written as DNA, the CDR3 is TGTGCCAGCAGTCACAGGACAGGAGGAAACACCATATATTTT. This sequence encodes CASSHRTGGNTIYF.

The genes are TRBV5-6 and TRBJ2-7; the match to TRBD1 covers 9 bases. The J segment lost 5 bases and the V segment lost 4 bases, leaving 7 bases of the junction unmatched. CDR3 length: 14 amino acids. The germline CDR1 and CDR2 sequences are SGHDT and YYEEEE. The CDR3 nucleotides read TGTGCCAGCAGCGGGGGACAGGGTATCAACGAGCAGTACTTC. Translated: CASSGGQGINEQYF.

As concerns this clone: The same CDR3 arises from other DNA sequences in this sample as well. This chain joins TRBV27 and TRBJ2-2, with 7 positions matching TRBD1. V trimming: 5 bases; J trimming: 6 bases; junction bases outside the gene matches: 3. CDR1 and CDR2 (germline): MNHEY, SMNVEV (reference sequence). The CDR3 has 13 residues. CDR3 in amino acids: CASSIQGAGELFF. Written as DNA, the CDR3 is TGTGCCAGCAGTATCCAGGGGGCCGGGGAGCTGTTTTTT.

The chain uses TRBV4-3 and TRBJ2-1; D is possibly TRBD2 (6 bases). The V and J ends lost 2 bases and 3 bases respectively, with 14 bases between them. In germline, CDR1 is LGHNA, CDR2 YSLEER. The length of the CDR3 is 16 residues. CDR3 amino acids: CASSQRRGTHYNEQFF. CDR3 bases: TGCGCCAGCAGCCAACGACGCGGGACCCACTACAATGAGCAGTTCTTC.

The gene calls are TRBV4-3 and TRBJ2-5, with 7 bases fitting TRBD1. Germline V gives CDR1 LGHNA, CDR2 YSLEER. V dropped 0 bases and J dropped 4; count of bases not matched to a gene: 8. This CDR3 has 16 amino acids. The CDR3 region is CASSQDHLGQRETQYF. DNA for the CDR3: TGCGCCAGCAGCCAAGATCACTTGGGACAGAGAGAGACCCAGTACTTC.

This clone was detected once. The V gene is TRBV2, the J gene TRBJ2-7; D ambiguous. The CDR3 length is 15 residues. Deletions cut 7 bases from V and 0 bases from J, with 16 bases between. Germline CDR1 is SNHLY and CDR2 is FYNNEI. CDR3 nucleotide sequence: TGTGCCAGCAACCACCCGTGGGGATTCTCCTACGAGCAGTACTTC. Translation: CASNHPWGFSYEQYF.

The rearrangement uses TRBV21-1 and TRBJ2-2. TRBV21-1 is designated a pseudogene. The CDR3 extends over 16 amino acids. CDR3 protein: CASERGGPPNTGELFF. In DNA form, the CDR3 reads TGTGCCAGCGAAAGAGGGGGGCCCCCGAACACCGGGGAGCTGTTTTTT.

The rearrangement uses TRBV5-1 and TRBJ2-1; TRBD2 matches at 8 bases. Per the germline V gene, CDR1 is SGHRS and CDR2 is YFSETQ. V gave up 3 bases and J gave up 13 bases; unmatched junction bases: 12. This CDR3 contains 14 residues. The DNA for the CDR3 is TGCGCCAGCAGCTCCGGTGTGCGGGAGGCGATACAGTTCTTC. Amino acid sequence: CASSSGVREAIQFF.

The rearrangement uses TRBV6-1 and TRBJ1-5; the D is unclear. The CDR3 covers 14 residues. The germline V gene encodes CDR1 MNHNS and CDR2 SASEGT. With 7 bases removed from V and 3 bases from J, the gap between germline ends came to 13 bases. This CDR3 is CASILDGNNQPQHF. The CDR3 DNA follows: TGTGCCAGCATTCTAGACGGTAACAATCAGCCCCAGCATTTT.

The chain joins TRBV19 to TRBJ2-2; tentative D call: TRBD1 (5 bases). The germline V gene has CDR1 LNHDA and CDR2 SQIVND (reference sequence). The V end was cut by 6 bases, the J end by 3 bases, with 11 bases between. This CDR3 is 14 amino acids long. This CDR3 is CASRQQEYTGELFF. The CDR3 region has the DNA TGTGCCAGTAGGCAACAGGAGTACACCGGGGAGCTGTTTTTT. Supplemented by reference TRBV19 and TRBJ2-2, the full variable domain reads DGGITQSPKYLFRKEGQNVTLSCEQNLNHDAMYWYRQDPGQGLRLIYYSQIVNDFQKGDIAEGYSVSREKKESFPLTVTSAQKNPTAFYLCASRQQEYTGELFFGEGSRLTVL.

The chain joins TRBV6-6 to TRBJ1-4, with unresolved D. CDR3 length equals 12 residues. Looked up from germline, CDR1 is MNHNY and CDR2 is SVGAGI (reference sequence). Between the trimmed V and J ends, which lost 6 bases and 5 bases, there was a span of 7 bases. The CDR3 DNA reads TGTGCCAGCAGACAGTACAATGAAAAACTGTTTTTT. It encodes CASRQYNEKLFF.

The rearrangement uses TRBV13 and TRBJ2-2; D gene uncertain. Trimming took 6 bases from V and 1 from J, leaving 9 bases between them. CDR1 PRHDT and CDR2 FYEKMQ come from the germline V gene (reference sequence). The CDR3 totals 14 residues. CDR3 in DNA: TGTGCCAGCAGGAATTCAGGGAACACCGGGGAGCTGTTTTTT. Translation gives CASRNSGNTGELFF. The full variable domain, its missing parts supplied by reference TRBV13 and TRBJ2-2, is AAGVIQSPRHLIKEKRETATLKCYPIPRHDTVYWYQQGPGQDPQFLISFYEKMQSDKGSIPDRFSAQQFSDYHSELNMSSLELGDSALYFCASRNSGNTGELFFGEGSRLTVL.

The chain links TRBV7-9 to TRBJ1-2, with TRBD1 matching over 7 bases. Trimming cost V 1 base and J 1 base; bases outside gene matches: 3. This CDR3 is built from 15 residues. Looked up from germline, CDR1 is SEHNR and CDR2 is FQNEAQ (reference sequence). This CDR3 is CASSLEQGRNYGYTF. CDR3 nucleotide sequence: TGTGCCAGCAGCTTAGAACAGGGGCGTAACTATGGCTACACCTTC.

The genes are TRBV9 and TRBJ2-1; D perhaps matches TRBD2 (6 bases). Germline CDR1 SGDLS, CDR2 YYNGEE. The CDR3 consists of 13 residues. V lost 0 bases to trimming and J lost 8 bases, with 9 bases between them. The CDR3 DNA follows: TGTGCCAGCAGCGTAGCTTGGGGGGATGAGCAGTTCTTC. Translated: CASSVAWGDEQFF.

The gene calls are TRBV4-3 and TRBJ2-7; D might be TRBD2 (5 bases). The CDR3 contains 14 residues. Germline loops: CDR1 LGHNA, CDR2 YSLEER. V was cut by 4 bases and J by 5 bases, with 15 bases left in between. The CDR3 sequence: CASSLRGMGDEQYF. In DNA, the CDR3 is TGCGCCAGCAGCCTCCGGGGTATGGGCGACGAGCAGTACTTC.

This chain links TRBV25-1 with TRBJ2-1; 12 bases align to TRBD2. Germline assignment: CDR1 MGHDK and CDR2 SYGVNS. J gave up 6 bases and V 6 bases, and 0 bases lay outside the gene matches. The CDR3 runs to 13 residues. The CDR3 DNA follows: TGTGCCAGCAGGACTAGCGGGGGCAATGAGCAGTTCTTC. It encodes CASRTSGGNEQFF.